This passage covers 29 T cell receptor beta chains from one sample sequenced in a study of cytomegalovirus exposure and HLA in healthy donors. Sequencing was performed with immunoSEQ multiplex PCR; in TCRdb, only in-frame clones are kept and a portion is missing. The repertoire has 65,000 or so clones, just under 95% of them found once; the top ten carry roughly 4.4%. Sequenced: PBMCs. The source is a man between 18 and 35 years old in good health and CMV-seropositive.

The chain recombines TRBV11-2 with TRBJ2-7, with 11 positions matching TRBD2. J was trimmed by 6 bases and V by 6 bases; bases with no gene match: 10. Germline V gives CDR1 SGHAT, CDR2 FQNNGV. The length of the CDR3 is 15 residues. CDR3 protein: CASRPTSGRTVEQYF. CDR3 coding DNA: TGTGCCAGCAGGCCCACTAGCGGGAGAACGGTCGAGCAGTACTTC.

Comments on this clone: Its ends do not fully match the called genes, so a read error is possible. The CDR3 loop reads CASSPLNPPTGLRLGPGGCF. As DNA, the CDR3 is TGTGCCAGCAGTCCTCTTAACCCCCCGACAGGCCTGCGGCTGGGCCCAGGGGGGTGCTTC. The chain employs TRBV28 and TRBJ1-2; TRBD1 matches at 7 bases. This CDR3 is built from 20 residues. Per germline, CDR1 MDHEN and CDR2 SYDVKM.

The chain uses TRBV27 and TRBJ2-7, with a weak D call TRBD2 (6 bases). V lost 4 bases, J lost 2 bases, and 12 bases lay in between. Looked up from germline, CDR1 is MNHEY and CDR2 is SMNVEV (reference sequence). The CDR3 extends over 14 amino acids. The CDR3 here is CASSSGTSAYEQYF. CDR3 in DNA: TGTGCCAGCAGTTCCGGGACTTCCGCCTACGAGCAGTACTTC.

The chain employs TRBV28 and TRBJ2-1; D perhaps matches TRBD1 (5 bases). CDR1 and CDR2 from the germline V gene are MDHEN and SYDVKM. CDR3 length: 17 amino acids. The V end was cut by 4 bases, the J end by 1 base, with 17 bases between. CDR3 in amino acids: CASSSPVRGKSYNEQFF. In DNA, the CDR3 is TGTGCCAGCAGTTCCCCGGTTAGGGGTAAGTCCTACAATGAGCAGTTCTTC.

The chain carries TRBV12-5 and TRBJ1-3; D might be TRBD1 (5 bases). Trimming shortened V by 9 bases and J by 0 bases, and 12 bases separated the two germline ends. CDR3 size: 14 residues. Looked up from germline, CDR1 is LGHNT and CDR2 is FRNRAP. The CDR3 region has the DNA TGTGCTAGCCTGCGGGACTCCTCTGGAAACACCATATATTTT. Encoded protein: CASLRDSSGNTIYF.

V gene TRBV7-2 combines with J gene TRBJ2-1; 8 nucleotides agree with TRBD2. The V segment lost 3 bases and the J segment 0 bases; nucleotides outside the gene matches: 4. From germline, CDR1 is SGHTA and CDR2 FQGNSA. The CDR3 runs to 16 residues. DNA of the CDR3: TGTGCCAGCAGCTTGGGGAGCGGGGGCTCCTACAATGAGCAGTTCTTC. This sequence encodes CASSLGSGGSYNEQFF.

The chain is built from TRBV7-8 and TRBJ1-1, with TRBD1 as a possible D gene (5 bases). Trimming cost V 4 bases and J 0 bases, with 15 bases left between them. The germline gives CDR1 SGHVS, CDR2 FQNEAQ. This CDR3 has 16 residues. The CDR3 nucleotides are TGTGCCAGCAGCTCCCCTTCAGGGCGTTTGAACACTGAAGCTTTCTTT. Protein: CASSSPSGRLNTEAFF.

The V call is TRBV30, the J call TRBJ2-1, with 10 bases aligning to TRBD1. Per germline, CDR1 GTSNPN and CDR2 SVGIG (reference sequence). This CDR3 has 17 amino acids. Unmatched junction bases numbered 9, after V lost 3 bases and J lost 1 base. DNA for the CDR3: TGTGCCTGGAGAGGAGCCGGGACAGGGGCTTCCTACAATGAGCAGTTCTTC. This gives the protein CAWRGAGTGASYNEQFF.

V usage is TRBV10-3 and J usage is TRBJ2-3, with 8 bases fitting TRBD2. This CDR3 contains 12 residues. Trimming cost V 10 bases and J 4 bases; bases outside gene matches: 4. CDR1 is ENHRY, CDR2 SYGVKD, per germline. The CDR3 DNA reads TGTGCCACCCGGGGGGGTTCAGATACGCAGTATTTT. Translation: CATRGGSDTQYF.

The chain employs TRBV5-1 and TRBJ2-7, with 7 bases fitting TRBD2. V lost 6 bases and J lost 4; bases outside the gene matches: 19. The CDR3 covers 17 residues. From germline, CDR1 is SGHRS and CDR2 YFSETQ. The CDR3 sequence: CASNLGDRLAGEYEQYF. CDR3 nucleotides: TGCGCCAGCAACTTAGGGGATAGACTAGCAGGCGAATACGAGCAGTACTTC.

For the CDR3, the DNA is TGTGCCAGCAGTGAACCTGGCGGGAGTGCCTACGAGCAGTACTTC. Amino acid sequence: CASSEPGGSAYEQYF. The chain carries TRBV2 and TRBJ2-7, with TRBD2 matching 7 bases. The V and J ends lost 2 bases and 2 bases, in that order; junction bases with no gene match: 6. CDR1 and CDR2 (germline): SNHLY, FYNNEI. This CDR3 contains 15 residues. The whole variable domain, remainder taken from reference TRBV2 and TRBJ2-7, is EPEVTQTPSHQVTQMGQEVILRCVPISNHLYFYWYRQILGQKVEFLVSFYNNEISEKSEIFDDQFSVERPDGSNFTLKIRSTKLEDSAMYFCASSEPGGSAYEQYFGPGTRLTVT.

The gene calls are TRBV5-1 and TRBJ2-5; D might be TRBD1 (6 bases). The CDR3 runs to 12 residues. CDR1 and CDR2 from the germline V gene are SGHRS and YFSETQ. Trimming shortened V by 3 bases and J by 4 bases, and 7 bases separated the two germline ends. CDR3 protein: CASSSRGETQYF. The CDR3 DNA sequence: TGCGCCAGCAGCTCCAGGGGAGAGACCCAGTACTTC.

This sequence joins TRBV30 and TRBJ1-6; no clear D. Germline V gene sequence: CDR1 GTSNPN, CDR2 SVGIG (reference sequence). Trimming pared 4 bases from V and 6 bases from J, leaving 10 bases between. This CDR3 is 13 amino acids long. In DNA, the CDR3 is TGTGCCTGGACGGATGGCGGTAATTCACCCCTCCACTTT. Protein product: CAWTDGGNSPLHF.

The rearrangement joins TRBV27 to TRBJ1-1; TRBD1 matches at 7 bases. Germline CDR1 reads MNHEY; CDR2 reads SMNVEV (reference sequence). V was pared by 8 bases and J by 1 base, with 4 bases of the junction left unmatched. The CDR3 runs to 13 residues. CDR3 loop: CASSTGSNTEAFF. The CDR3 bases are TGTGCCAGCTCGACAGGGTCGAACACTGAAGCTTTCTTT.

The chain employs TRBV5-4 and TRBJ1-2; 8 nucleotides agree with TRBD1. The CDR3 runs 15 residues. The V segment lost 0 bases and the J segment 4 bases; nucleotides outside the gene matches: 5. Germline V gene sequence: CDR1 SGHNT, CDR2 YYREEE (reference sequence). The CDR3 nucleotides read TGTGCCAGCAGCTTGGGACAGGGGCAGTTCTATGGCTACACCTTC. This sequence encodes CASSLGQGQFYGYTF.

The chain is built from TRBV25-1 and TRBJ2-2, with 10 bases aligning to TRBD1. The CDR3 totals 13 residues. The germline V gene has CDR1 MGHDK and CDR2 SYGVNS. V lost 0 bases to trimming and J lost 13 bases; unmatched junction nucleotides: 2. CDR3 in DNA: TGTGCCAGCAGTGAATACGACAGGGGGCGGCTGTTTTTT. Protein: CASSEYDRGRLFF.

The chain uses TRBV18 and TRBJ1-2; 10 nucleotides align to TRBD1. CDR1 and CDR2 (germline): KGHSH, LQKENI. The CDR3 is 14 residues long. The J segment lost 6 bases and the V segment lost 1 base, leaving 2 bases of the junction unmatched. CDR3 region: CASSPRGTGDGYTF. Written as DNA, the CDR3 is TGTGCCAGCTCACCACGAGGGACAGGGGATGGCTACACCTTC.

The chain links TRBV19 to TRBJ2-7; 9 bases line up with TRBD2. This CDR3 is 14 amino acids long. Germline V gene lookup returns CDR1 LNHDA and CDR2 SQIVND (reference sequence). J was trimmed by 1 base and V by 7 bases; bases with no gene match: 5. In DNA, the CDR3 is TGTGCCAGTACCCAGACTAGCGGATCCTACGAGCAGTACTTC. Its translation: CASTQTSGSYEQYF.

The genes are TRBV7-2 and TRBJ2-3; the match to TRBD2 covers 14 bases. Trimming at V came to 1 base and at J to 1 base, leaving 4 bases not matched to a gene. The germline gives CDR1 SGHTA, CDR2 FQGNSA. This CDR3 has 18 amino acids. The chain's CDR3 is CASSLGLAGGPGTDTQYF. CDR3 nucleotides: TGTGCCAGCAGCTTAGGACTAGCGGGAGGGCCGGGCACAGATACGCAGTATTTT.

This chain joins TRBV5-6 and TRBJ2-7; TRBD1 might be the D (5 bases). This CDR3 has 17 amino acids. CDR1 is SGHDT and CDR2 is YYEEEE in the germline V gene. V was trimmed by 5 bases and J by 0 bases, leaving 21 bases between them. CDR3 amino acids: CASSSAIYRSSSYEQYF. DNA of the CDR3: TGTGCCAGCAGTTCCGCAATCTACAGGTCGAGCTCCTACGAGCAGTACTTC.

This sequence joins TRBV10-3 and TRBJ1-5; TRBD1 matches 8 bases. V lost 3 bases and J lost 3; bases outside the gene matches: 4. The CDR3 extends over 15 amino acids. In germline, CDR1 is ENHRY, CDR2 SYGVKD. CDR3 DNA sequence: TGTGCCATCAGTGAAGGGACAGGCCTCAATCAGCCCCAGCATTTT. This translates into CAISEGTGLNQPQHF.

The rearrangement uses TRBV5-1 and TRBJ2-2, with 10 bases matching TRBD1. V shed 4 bases, J shed 1 base, and the junction held 4 bases outside the gene matches. The germline gives CDR1 SGHRS, CDR2 YFSETQ. The CDR3 runs 16 residues. CDR3 in amino acids: CASSTTGGLNTGELFF. CDR3 bases: TGCGCCAGCAGCACGACAGGGGGCTTGAACACCGGGGAGCTGTTTTTT.

The table lists this clone with a count of one. The chain links TRBV5-4 to TRBJ2-1; D is uncertain. Germline V gene data show CDR1 as SGHNT and CDR2 as YYREEE (reference sequence). The CDR3 runs 13 residues. The germline V and J ends were trimmed by 0 bases and 9 bases, with 10 bases remaining between them. The DNA of the CDR3 is TGTGCCAGCAGCTTGGCCCCGGAGCGTGAGCAGTTCTTC. It is translated as CASSLAPEREQFF.

The chain uses TRBV28 and TRBJ2-4; 9 bases align to TRBD1. CDR1 and CDR2 (germline): MDHEN, SYDVKM. The junction had 1 base not matched to a gene; V was cut back by 4 bases and J by 3 bases. The CDR3 runs 14 residues. CDR3 coding DNA: TGTGCCAGCAGTTCGACAGGGGGCAAAAACATTCAGTACTTC. Translation: CASSSTGGKNIQYF.

Only one count was recorded for this clone. The rearrangement joins TRBV4-3 to TRBJ2-7; 7 nucleotides align to TRBD1. The V gene's germline CDR1 is LGHNA and CDR2 YSLEER. V gave up 2 bases and J gave up 5 bases; unmatched junction bases: 6. The length of the CDR3 is 14 residues. CDR3 sequence (DNA): TGCGCCAGCAGCCAATCCAGGGGGTACCACGAGCAGTACTTC. Its translation is CASSQSRGYHEQYF.

V gene TRBV18 combines with J gene TRBJ2-5; 7 bases agree with TRBD1. Germline CDR1 reads KGHSH; CDR2 reads LQKENI. CDR3 length: 15 amino acids. The J segment lost 1 base and the V segment lost 5 bases, leaving 7 bases of the junction unmatched. The CDR3 bases are TGTGCCAGCTCATTTCTTACAGGGGCCCAAGAGACCCAGTACTTC. Translation gives CASSFLTGAQETQYF.

CDR3 sequence: CASSRFQGRDEQFF. CDR3 in DNA: TGCGCCAGCAGTCGATTCCAGGGTAGGGATGAGCAGTTCTTC. V and J are TRBV4-1 and TRBJ2-1, with D possibly being TRBD1 (5 bases). Germline assignment: CDR1 MGHRA and CDR2 YSYEKL. The CDR3 runs 14 residues. The V gene lost 6 bases and the J gene lost 8 bases, with 17 bases spanning the gap.

V gene TRBV19 combines with J gene TRBJ1-2; D might be TRBD1 (5 bases). Trimming left V 3 bases short and J 4 bases short, with 15 bases between. This CDR3 spans 15 amino acids. The germline V gene encodes CDR1 LNHDA and CDR2 SQIVND (reference sequence). The CDR3 bases are TGTGCCAGTAGTATCTCTGTCGGGGGACTCTATGGCTACACCTTC. It codes for CASSISVGGLYGYTF.

The chain is built from TRBV21-1 and TRBJ1-6; the table's D call, TRBD1, was not checked against the DNA. TRBV21-1 represents a pseudogene. The CDR3 loop spans 16 amino acids. The CDR3 here is CASSKIAGPANSPLHF. The CDR3 region has the DNA TGTGCCAGCAGCAAAATTGCAGGGCCTGCTAATTCACCCCTCCACTTT.